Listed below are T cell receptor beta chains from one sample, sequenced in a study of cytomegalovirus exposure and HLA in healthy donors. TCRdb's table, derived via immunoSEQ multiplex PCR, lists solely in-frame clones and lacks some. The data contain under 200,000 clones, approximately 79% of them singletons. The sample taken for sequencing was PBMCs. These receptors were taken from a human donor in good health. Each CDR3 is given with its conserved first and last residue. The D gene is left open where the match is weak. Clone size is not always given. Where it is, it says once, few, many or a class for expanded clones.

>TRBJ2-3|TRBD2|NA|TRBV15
TGTGCCACCAGCAGAGATCCAAGCGGGGCTGGGGATACGCAGTATTTT
CATSRDPSGAGDTQYF
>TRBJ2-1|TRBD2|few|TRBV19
TGTGCCAGTAGTGCGGGCGGGGGACGGAACAATGAGCAGTTCTTC
CASSAGGGRNNEQFF
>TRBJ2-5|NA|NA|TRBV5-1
TGCGCCAGCAGCCCCGGCCGGGAAGAGACCCAGTACTTC
CASSPGREETQYF
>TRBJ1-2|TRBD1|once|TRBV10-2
TGCGCCAGCAGTGAGCCGAAATCGGACAGGGTGGGAAACTATGGCTACACCTTC
CASSEPKSDRVGNYGYTF
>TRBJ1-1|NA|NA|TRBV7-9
TGTGCCAGCCAAACAGGGAACACTGAAGCTTTCTTT
CASQTGNTEAFF
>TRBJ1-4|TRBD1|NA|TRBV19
TGTGCCAGTAGTAGGGGACAGGGGGGTGAAAAACTGTTTTTT
CASSRGQGGEKLFF
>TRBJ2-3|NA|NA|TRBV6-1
TGTGCCAGCAGCCCCTCAGGGGTAGATACGCAGTATTTT
CASSPSGVDTQYF
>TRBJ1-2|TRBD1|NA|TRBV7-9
TGTGCCAGCAGCTCCCACAGGGGTATTAACTATGGCTACACCTTC
CASSSHRGINYGYTF
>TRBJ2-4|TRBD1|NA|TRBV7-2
TGTGCCAGCAGCCCCCGACAGGGGTCTGGCATTCAGTACTTC
CASSPRQGSGIQYF
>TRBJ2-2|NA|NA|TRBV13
TGTGCCAGCAGCTTAGACAGGGCCGGGGAGCTGTTTTTT
CASSLDRAGELFF
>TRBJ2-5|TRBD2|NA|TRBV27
TGTGCCAGCAGTTTCGGACTAGCGGTCCGGGAGACCCAGTACTTC
CASSFGLAVRETQYF
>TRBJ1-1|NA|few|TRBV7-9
TGTGCCACCACCTTTGACGGGGGACGGTTAAACGGGAACACTGAAGCTTTCTTT
CATTFDGGRLNGNTEAFF
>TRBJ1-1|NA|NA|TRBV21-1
TGTGCCAGCAGCAAAGCACAGGGAGAAGTCACTGAAGCTTTCTTT
CASSKAQGEVTEAFF
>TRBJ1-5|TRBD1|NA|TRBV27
TGTGCCAGCAGGCAATATATGGACAGGGCAGGTCAGCCCCAGCATTTT
CASRQYMDRAGQPQHF
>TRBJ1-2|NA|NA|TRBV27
TGTGCCAGCAGTCTAGACGGAGTCGGGGTGTCCTATGGCTACACCTTC
CASSLDGVGVSYGYTF
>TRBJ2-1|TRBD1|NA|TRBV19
TGTGCCAGTACCTTGGACAGGGGAACCTACAATGAGCAGTTCTTC
CASTLDRGTYNEQFF
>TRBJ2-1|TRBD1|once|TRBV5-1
TGCGCCAGTAAACCGGGACAGGGCCTTGGTCGGGCGTTCAATGAGCAGTTCTTC
CASKPGQGLGRAFNEQFF
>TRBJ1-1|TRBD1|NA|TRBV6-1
TGTGCCAGCAGTCCCGGACAGGGAAACACTGAAGCTTTCTTT
CASSPGQGNTEAFF
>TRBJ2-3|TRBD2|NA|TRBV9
TGTGCCAGCAGCGTCCTACTAGCGGGTGCAGATACGCAGTATTTT
CASSVLLAGADTQYF
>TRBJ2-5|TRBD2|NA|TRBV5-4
TGTGCCAGCAGCTTTAGCGGGGGGGCCGGTGAGACCCAGTACTTC
CASSFSGGAGETQYF
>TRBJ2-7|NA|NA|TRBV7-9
TGTGCCCAGGGCAGCTCCTACGAGCAGTACTTC
CAQGSSYEQYF
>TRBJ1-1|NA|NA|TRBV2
TGTGCCAGCAGTGTCGGGACACGGAACACTGAAGCTTTCTTT
CASSVGTRNTEAFF
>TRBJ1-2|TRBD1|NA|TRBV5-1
TGCGCCAGCAGCCCGGGACAGGGGGCTGGCTACACCTTC
CASSPGQGAGYTF
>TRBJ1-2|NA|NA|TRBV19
TGTGCCAGTAGTATAAGCCCAGGGGCTAATAGTGGCTACACCTTC
CASSISPGANSGYTF
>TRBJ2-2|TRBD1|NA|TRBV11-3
TGTGCCAGCAGCTCGGGACAGGGGGCGGACGGGGAGCTGTTTTTT
CASSSGQGADGELFF
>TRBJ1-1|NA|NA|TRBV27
TGTGCCAGCAGGAGAGATCACTCTCCCCGTATGAACACTGAAGCTTTCTTT
CASRRDHSPRMNTEAFF
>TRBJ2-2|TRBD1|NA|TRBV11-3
TGTGCCAGCAGCTTCAGACAGGGGTGGAGCGGGGAGCTGTTTTTT
CASSFRQGWSGELFF
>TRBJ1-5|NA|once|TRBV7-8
TGTGCCAGCAGCTTAGACAGGGTGGGCAATCAGCCCCAGCATTTT
CASSLDRVGNQPQHF
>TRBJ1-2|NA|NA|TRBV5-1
TGCGCCAGCAGCTTTGGATCGGGACACAACAAAGACTATGGCTACACCTTC
CASSFGSGHNKDYGYTF
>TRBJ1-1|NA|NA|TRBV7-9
TGTGCCAGCAGCTTTACAGGATCTGAAGCTTTCTTT
CASSFTGSEAFF
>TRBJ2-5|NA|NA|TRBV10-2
TGCGCCAGCAGTGAGTCAAGCGGTTTAGTCCTTCACCTAGGGACCCAGTACTTC
CASSESSGLVLHLGTQYF
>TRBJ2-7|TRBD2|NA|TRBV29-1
TGCAGCGTCGCCGGGACTAGCGGGGTAGGGGAGCAGTACTTC
CSVAGTSGVGEQYF
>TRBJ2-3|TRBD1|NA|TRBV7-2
TGTGCCAGCAGCTTAGGGACAGGGGTATCGGATACGCAGTATTTT
CASSLGTGVSDTQYF
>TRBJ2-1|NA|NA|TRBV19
TGTGCCAGTAGTATATCTAATGAGCAGTTCTTC
CASSISNEQFF
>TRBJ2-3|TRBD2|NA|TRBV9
TGTGCCAGCAGCCTCAGCGGGGGTCCCGGGACAGATACGCAGTATTTT
CASSLSGGPGTDTQYF
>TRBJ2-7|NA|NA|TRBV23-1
TGCGCCAGCAGTCAAGAAAAGCGGCGGGACAGACCCTCCTACGAGCAGTACTTC
CASSQEKRRDRPSYEQYF
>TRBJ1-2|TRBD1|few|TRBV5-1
TGCGCCAGCAGCTTGGGTGGACAGGGGGACTATGGCTACACCTTC
CASSLGGQGDYGYTF
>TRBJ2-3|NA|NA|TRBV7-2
TGTGCCAGCAGCTTAGCGCGTCCCGGAGATACGCAGTATTTT
CASSLARPGDTQYF
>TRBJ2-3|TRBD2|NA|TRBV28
TGTGCCAGCAGTTTTACCCGGGGGGGCGCAGATACGCAGTATTTT
CASSFTRGGADTQYF
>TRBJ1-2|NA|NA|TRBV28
TGTGCCAGCAGTTTTCTACAGGGCGGCTATGGCTACACCTTC
CASSFLQGGYGYTF
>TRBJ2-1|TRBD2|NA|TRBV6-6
TGTGCCAGCAGCTTAGCGGGGGTTTACAATGAGCAGTTCTTC
CASSLAGVYNEQFF
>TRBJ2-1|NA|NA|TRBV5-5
TGTGCCAGCAGCCCGGCCGGGGACTCCTACAATGAGCAGTTCTTC
CASSPAGDSYNEQFF
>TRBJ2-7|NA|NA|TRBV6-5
TGTGCCAGCAGTTACAATCACAGGGTCTACGAGCAGTACTTC
CASSYNHRVYEQYF
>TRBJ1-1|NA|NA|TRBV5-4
TGTGCCAGCAGCCCCGCGGTAGGGGCCCTCGGGAACACTGAAGCTTTCTTT
CASSPAVGALGNTEAFF
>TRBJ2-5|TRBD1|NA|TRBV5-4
TGTGCCAGCAGCCCCCAACAGGGGGCGGGGGAGACCCAGTACTTC
CASSPQQGAGETQYF
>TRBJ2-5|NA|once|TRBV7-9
TGTGCCAGCAGCCCCTTTCTCGGGGAAGAGACCCAGTACTTC
CASSPFLGEETQYF
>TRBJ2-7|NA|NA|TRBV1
TGCACCAGCAGCCAAGATCGGGACTCACCTTACGAGCAGTACTTC
CTSSQDRDSPYEQYF
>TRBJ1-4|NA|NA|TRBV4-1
TGCGCCAGCAGCCAAGATCCAGGGCAGTATTCTAATGAAAAACTGTTTTTT
CASSQDPGQYSNEKLFF
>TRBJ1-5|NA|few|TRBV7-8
TGTGCCAGCAGCTTAGATGGGGCATGGCAGCCCCAGCATTTT
CASSLDGAWQPQHF
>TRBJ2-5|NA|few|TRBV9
TGTGCCAGCAGAGCCGATAGCGTACAAGAGACCCAGTACTTC
CASRADSVQETQYF
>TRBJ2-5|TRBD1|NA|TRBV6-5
TGTGCCAGCAGTCCAGACAGGGTCCAAGGGACCCAGTACTTC
CASSPDRVQGTQYF
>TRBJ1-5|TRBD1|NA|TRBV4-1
TGCGCCAGCAGAGTTACAGGGGGCGGCCAGCCCCAGCATTTT
CASRVTGGGQPQHF
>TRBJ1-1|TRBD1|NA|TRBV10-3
TGTGCCATCAGCGTGACAGGGTTAGGCACTGAAGCTTTCTTT
CAISVTGLGTEAFF
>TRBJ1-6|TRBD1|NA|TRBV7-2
TGTGCCAGCAGCCTGGGACAGACCAATTCACCCCTCCACTTT
CASSLGQTNSPLHF
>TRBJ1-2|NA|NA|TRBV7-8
TGTGCCAGCAGCTTAACACAGGCTAACTATGGCTACACCTTC
CASSLTQANYGYTF
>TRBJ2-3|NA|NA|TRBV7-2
TGTGCCAGCAGCTTAGGCGGTTGGACAGATACGCAGTATTTT
CASSLGGWTDTQYF
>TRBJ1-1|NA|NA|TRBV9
TGTGCCAGCAGCCTAGGCGACACGCGCCCTGAAGCTTTCTTT
CASSLGDTRPEAFF
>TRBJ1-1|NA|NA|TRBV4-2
TGTGCCAGCAGCCATGATATGACATCAGGAGGCACTGAAGCTTTCTTT
CASSHDMTSGGTEAFF
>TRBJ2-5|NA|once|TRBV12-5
TGTGCTAGTGGTTTGATCCGGGAGACCCAGTACTTC
CASGLIRETQYF